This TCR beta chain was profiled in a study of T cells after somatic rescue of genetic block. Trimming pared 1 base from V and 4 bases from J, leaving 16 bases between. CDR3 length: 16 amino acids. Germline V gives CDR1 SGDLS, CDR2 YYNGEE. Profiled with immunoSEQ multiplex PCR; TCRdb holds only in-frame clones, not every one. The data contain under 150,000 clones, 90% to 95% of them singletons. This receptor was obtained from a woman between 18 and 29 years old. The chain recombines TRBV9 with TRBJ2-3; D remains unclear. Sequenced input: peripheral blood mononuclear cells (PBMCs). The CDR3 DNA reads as TGTGCCAGCAGCGTATCCCACCTAACCCTGTCAGATACGCAGTATTTT. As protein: CASSVSHLTLSDTQYF.